The 27 T cell receptor beta chains reported below all come from one sample, sequenced in a study of Ad26.COV2.S vaccination and SARS-CoV-2 variants. Treatment defined: approximately 18 received Ad26.COV2.S at low or high dose, single or two shots; roughly five received placebo; per-sample allocation not given. After the first vaccine or placebo injection, samples were drawn on day 63. The protocol was immunoSEQ multiplex PCR, while the TCRdb copy is restricted to in-frame clones and leaves out a portion. The repertoire consists of about 500,000 clones, with 80% to 90% occurring once and the leading ten covering roughly 1.7%. This specimen consisted of peripheral blood, obtained in a trial of Ad26.COV2.S vaccine versus placebo. These TCRs come from a person between 18 and 65 years old who received the Ad26.COV2.S COVID-19 vaccine or a placebo.

The chain employs TRBV5-8 and TRBJ1-3; D is possibly TRBD1 (5 bases). The ends were cut back, 1 base at V and 3 bases at J, with 14 bases in the middle. The CDR3 sequence is 16 residues long. Germline assignment: CDR1 SGHTS and CDR2 YDEGEE. CDR3 nucleotides: TGTGCCAGCAGCTTGTTGGCAGGGATGAGTGGAAACACCATATATTTT. This encodes CASSLLAGMSGNTIYF.

The table lists this clone with a few counts. Other DNA sequences of this sample code for an identical CDR3. The chain uses TRBV9 and TRBJ2-1; D call uncertain. Trimming stripped 0 bases from V and 0 bases from J, with 1 base between. There are 13 residues in the CDR3. Per germline, CDR1 SGDLS and CDR2 YYNGEE. DNA for the CDR3: TGTGCCAGCAGCGTAGACTCCTACAATGAGCAGTTCTTC. Amino acid sequence: CASSVDSYNEQFF.

The genes are TRBV27 and TRBJ2-3, with no clear D. The V end was cut by 2 bases, the J end by 3 bases, with 6 bases between. The germline gives CDR1 MNHEY, CDR2 SMNVEV (reference sequence). The CDR3 has 13 residues. In DNA form, the CDR3 reads TGTGCCAGCAGTTTAATGTGGACAGATACGCAGTATTTT. Translated, it gives CASSLMWTDTQYF.

The chain employs TRBV7-6 and TRBJ2-3, with D possibly TRBD1 on 6 matching bases. The CDR3 spans 13 residues. Germline CDR1 and CDR2: SGHVS and FNYEAQ. The V end was cut by 6 bases, the J end by 3 bases, with 10 bases between. CDR3 DNA: TGTGCCAGCAGACCCCAGGGGACAGATACGCAGTATTTT. Translation gives CASRPQGTDTQYF.

In the case of this clone: An end of the junction does not agree with germline; a read error may underlie this. This sample includes further DNA sequences coding for the same CDR3. The chain uses TRBV3-1 (or the pseudogene TRBV3-2) and TRBJ1-3, with D hard to call. The germline gives CDR1 LGHDT, CDR2 YNNKEL (reference sequence). This CDR3 comprises 15 residues. CDR3 in DNA: TGCGCCAGCAGCCATCAGGATTTCTCTGGAAACACCATATATTTT. The encoded protein is CASSHQDFSGNTIYF.

This clone was observed many times. V and J are TRBV3-1 (or the pseudogene TRBV3-2) and TRBJ2-6; 8 bases are shared with TRBD1. Germline CDR1 reads LGHDT; CDR2 reads YNNKEL (reference sequence). The CDR3 extends over 17 amino acids. The J segment lost 0 bases and the V segment lost 3 bases, leaving 4 bases of the junction unmatched. CDR3 region: CASSHRQGNSGANVLTF. The CDR3 DNA reads TGTGCCAGCAGCCACAGACAGGGGAACTCTGGGGCCAACGTCCTGACTTTC.

The gene calls are TRBV7-2 and TRBJ2-1, with 10 bases matching TRBD1. V lost 6 bases to trimming and J lost 4 bases; unmatched junction nucleotides: 6. The CDR3 spans 15 residues. Germline assignment: CDR1 SGHTA and CDR2 FQGNSA. For the CDR3, the DNA is TGTGCCAGCAGTCGGGACAGGGGTGGGTACAATGAGCAGTTCTTC. It translates to CASSRDRGGYNEQFF.

The chain carries TRBV27 and TRBJ2-2; D is ambiguous. The CDR3 spans 14 residues. The ends were cut back, 2 bases at V and 4 bases at J, with 8 bases in the middle. Germline V gives CDR1 MNHEY, CDR2 SMNVEV (reference sequence). The chain's CDR3 is CASSLEPITGELFF. CDR3 DNA: TGTGCCAGCAGTTTAGAGCCTATCACCGGGGAGCTGTTTTTT.

V gene TRBV5-1 combines with J gene TRBJ2-7; 9 nucleotides agree with TRBD1. Germline assignment: CDR1 SGHRS and CDR2 YFSETQ. CDR3 length equals 14 residues. V gave up 5 bases and J gave up 2 bases; unmatched junction bases: 5. In DNA form, the CDR3 reads TGCGCCAGCAGACCCCGGACAGGGGCCTACGAGCAGTACTTC. Translation: CASRPRTGAYEQYF.

V gene TRBV6-5 combines with J gene TRBJ2-3; D is unclear. Trimming stripped 2 bases from V and 1 base from J, with 13 bases between. CDR3 length equals 16 residues. The germline gives CDR1 MNHEY, CDR2 SVGAGI. The CDR3 nucleotides are TGTGCCAGCAGTTACGGCAGTAGGCTTGGCACAGATACGCAGTATTTT. The encoded protein is CASSYGSRLGTDTQYF.

This clone was observed once. This sequence joins TRBV15 and TRBJ2-1, with D unclear. CDR1 and CDR2 from the germline V gene are LNHNV and YYDKDF (reference sequence). The CDR3 contains 15 residues. V gave up 6 bases and J gave up 4 bases, with 16 bases separating them. In DNA, the CDR3 is TGTGCCACCAGGTATCTACCGAACGGATACAATGAGCAGTTCTTC. This gives the protein CATRYLPNGYNEQFF.

The CDR3 DNA reads TGTGCCAGCAGCCCCTCCGTGTCGGGGGCGGATGAGCAGTTCTTC. This encodes CASSPSVSGADEQFF. The chain employs TRBV7-3 and TRBJ2-1, with D possibly called TRBD1 or TRBD2 (6 bases each). From germline, CDR1 is SGHTA and CDR2 FQGTGA. The CDR3 length is 15 residues. The ends were cut back, 5 bases at V and 8 bases at J, with 19 bases in the middle.

The chain links TRBV4-1 to TRBJ2-1, with D tentatively TRBD1 (7 bases). The CDR3 loop spans 18 amino acids. The germline CDR1 and CDR2 sequences are MGHRA and YSYEKL. V was trimmed by 2 bases and J by 0 bases, leaving 17 bases between them. Here the CDR3 reads CASSQPAGQTGSYNEQFF. Here the CDR3 DNA reads TGCGCCAGCAGCCAACCTGCGGGACAGACCGGCTCCTACAATGAGCAGTTCTTC.

V usage is TRBV12-3 or TRBV12-4 and J usage is TRBJ2-1, with D maybe TRBD1 (5 bases). Trimming left V 1 base short and J 15 bases short, with 10 bases between. There are 11 residues in the CDR3. CDR3 loop: CASSLGQGGFF. CDR3 sequence (DNA): TGTGCCAGCAGTTTAGGGCAGGGTGGGTTCTTC.

The rearrangement links TRBV10-3 to TRBJ2-1; tentatively, D is TRBD1 (5 bases). The CDR3 covers 15 residues. V shed 4 bases and J shed 1 base, with 11 bases lying between them. CDR1 ENHRY and CDR2 SYGVKD come from the germline V gene. This chain's CDR3 is CAISALGQSYNEQFF. CDR3 nucleotides: TGTGCCATCAGTGCCTTGGGGCAGTCCTACAATGAGCAGTTCTTC.

For this clone: This sample includes further DNA sequences coding for the same CDR3. The chain employs TRBV19 and TRBJ2-1; D unresolved. CDR3 length: 15 amino acids. Trimming removed 1 base at V and 0 bases at J, with 7 bases between. Germline V gives CDR1 LNHDA, CDR2 SQIVND (reference sequence). The CDR3 loop is CASSIGPSSYNEQFF. The CDR3 bases are TGTGCCAGTAGTATAGGGCCGAGCTCCTACAATGAGCAGTTCTTC.

This chain joins TRBV3-1 (or the pseudogene TRBV3-2) and TRBJ2-3; TRBD2 aligns across 9 bases. In germline, CDR1 is LGHDT, CDR2 YNNKEL (reference sequence). The CDR3 loop spans 16 amino acids. Trimming removed 8 bases from V and 3 bases from J; junction bases left unmatched: 12. This chain's CDR3 is CASRKGAGGLTDTQYF. DNA of the CDR3: TGTGCCAGCCGCAAAGGGGCGGGGGGGCTGACAGATACGCAGTATTTT.

The DNA for the CDR3 is TGTGCCAGCAGTAACGACAGGGAATCTGGCTACACCTTC. Amino acid sequence: CASSNDRESGYTF. The rearrangement uses TRBV6-6 and TRBJ1-2; 7 positions agree with TRBD1. The CDR3 is 13 residues long. V lost 5 bases, J lost 7 bases, and 7 bases stayed unmatched. From germline, CDR1 is MNHNY and CDR2 SVGAGI (reference sequence).

The chain links TRBV30 to TRBJ1-6; D is unresolved. CDR1 is GTSNPN, CDR2 SVGIG, per germline (reference sequence). The ends were cut back, 2 bases at V and 8 bases at J, with 13 bases in the middle. CDR3 size: 14 residues. The CDR3: CAWSRGSLDSPLHF. CDR3 in DNA: TGTGCCTGGAGTCGTGGCAGTCTTGATTCACCCCTCCACTTT.

The V and J genes are TRBV4-3 and TRBJ2-5; no clear D gene. Trimming took off 1 base at V and 3 bases at J, with 15 bases between the two ends. The CDR3 contains 16 residues. Germline CDR1 is LGHNA and CDR2 is YSLEER. CDR3 DNA: TGCGCCAGCAGCCAAGGACCCGGCGGCAGTGAAGAGACCCAGTACTTC. Protein: CASSQGPGGSEETQYF.

This clone was found a few times. This chain joins TRBV10-3 and TRBJ1-2; 7 bases align to TRBD1. The CDR3 sequence is 13 residues long. Germline assignment: CDR1 ENHRY and CDR2 SYGVKD. Trimming at V came to 11 bases and at J to 3 bases, leaving 9 bases not matched to a gene. The CDR3 is CASGRGGDYGYTF. The CDR3 DNA sequence: TGTGCCTCCGGTAGAGGGGGCGACTATGGCTACACCTTC.

The chain recombines TRBV27 with TRBJ2-7; a possible D gene is TRBD1 (6 bases). Trimming took 5 bases from V and 3 from J, leaving 14 bases between them. The CDR3 has 14 amino acids. The germline V gene encodes CDR1 MNHEY and CDR2 SMNVEV (reference sequence). CDR3: CASSKRQVHYEQYF. DNA for the CDR3: TGTGCCAGCAGTAAAAGACAGGTTCACTACGAGCAGTACTTC.

The chain carries TRBV6-2 or TRBV6-3 and TRBJ1-5; D call uncertain. The germline V and J ends were trimmed by 4 bases and 0 bases, with 7 bases remaining between them. The CDR3 consists of 14 residues. Germline CDR1 MNHEY, CDR2 SVGEGT. For the CDR3, the DNA is TGTGCCAGCAGTTGGACTGTTAGCAATCAGCCCCAGCATTTT. Protein: CASSWTVSNQPQHF.

The rearrangement uses TRBV11-2 and TRBJ2-3, with 11 bases that match TRBD2. The V and J ends lost 4 bases and 0 bases, in that order; junction bases with no gene match: 0. Germline values: CDR1 SGHAT, CDR2 FQNNGV. This CDR3 spans 15 amino acids. CDR3 residues: CASSWTSGSTDTQYF. CDR3 in DNA: TGTGCCAGCAGCTGGACTAGCGGGAGCACAGATACGCAGTATTTT.

The chain carries TRBV7-2 and TRBJ2-1; TRBD1 is a possible D gene (6 bases). The CDR3 is 13 residues long. Trimming cost V 5 bases and J 5 bases, with 10 bases left between them. Germline V gives CDR1 SGHTA, CDR2 FQGNSA. Here the CDR3 reads CASSTGSNNEQFF. The CDR3 bases are TGTGCCAGCAGCACAGGGAGTAACAATGAGCAGTTCTTC.

The V and J genes are TRBV6-5 and TRBJ2-7, with D tentatively TRBD1 (7 bases). CDR1 MNHEY and CDR2 SVGAGI come from the germline V gene. Trimming pared 6 bases from V and 3 bases from J, leaving 18 bases between. CDR3 size: 15 residues. The CDR3 spells CASRTWRGHVYEQYF. For the CDR3, the DNA is TGTGCCAGCAGGACCTGGAGGGGGCACGTCTACGAGCAGTACTTC.

This clone was detected only a few times. V gene TRBV18 combines with J gene TRBJ1-2, with a tentative D call TRBD1 (5 bases). This CDR3 is built from 14 residues. CDR1 is KGHSH, CDR2 LQKENI, per germline. V dropped 4 bases and J dropped 7 bases, with 16 bases sitting between them. The CDR3 DNA reads TGTGCCAGCTCACTTGGTCAGGGAGTGGGTGGCTACACCTTC. Its translation is CASSLGQGVGGYTF.